A selection of T cell receptor beta chains follows, all from one sample in a study of sequential checkpoint blockade in melanoma. The data were produced by immunoSEQ multiplex PCR, yet TCRdb's version contains in-frame clones alone and is incomplete. The table includes more than 10,000 clones, less than 75% detected once. The sequencing used CD8+ T cells sorted from blood (inferred from file names), collected from a patient given nivolumab and ipilimumab in sequence. The receptors here all came from a human donor with melanoma. Each CDR3 is given with its conserved first and last residue. The D gene is left open where the match is weak. Clone size is stated in some rows and not others, as once, few, many or a class when expanded.

NA,TRBD1,TRBV5-5,TRBJ2-7,CASSLVGQGYEQYF,TGTGCCAGCAGCTTGGTGGGACAGGGCTACGAGCAGTACTTC
NA,NA,TRBV9,TRBJ1-4,CASSVDGSPKLFF,TGTGCCAGCAGCGTAGATGGCAGTCCGAAACTGTTTTTT
NA,NA,TRBV27,TRBJ2-6,CASSFQASGANVLTF,TGTGCCAGCAGTTTTCAGGCCTCCGGGGCCAACGTCCTGACTTTC
NA,NA,TRBV27,TRBJ1-6,CASTSGSYNSPLHF,TGTGCCAGCACCTCGGGGTCTTATAATTCACCCCTCCACTTT
NA,TRBD2,TRBV6-6,TRBJ2-1,CASSYGEEREFDEQFF,TGTGCCAGCAGTTACGGAGAGGAGCGGGAGTTCGATGAGCAGTTCTTC
NA,TRBD1,TRBV2,TRBJ1-5,CASTPTGDQPQHF,TGTGCCAGCACCCCGACAGGGGATCAGCCCCAGCATTTT
NA,NA,TRBV5-4,TRBJ2-3,CASSFPGSGGDTQYF,TGTGCCAGCAGCTTCCCAGGGTCGGGTGGAGATACGCAGTATTTT
once,TRBD1,TRBV19,TRBJ1-1,CASSNRGDTEAFF,TGTGCCAGTAGTAACAGGGGGGACACTGAAGCTTTCTTT
NA,NA,TRBV28,TRBJ1-1,CASSFSVEAFF,TGTGCCAGCAGTTTTTCAGTCGAAGCTTTCTTT
few,NA,TRBV4-1,TRBJ2-3,CASSQEPGGGDTQYF,TGCGCCAGCAGCCAAGAACCGGGGGGCGGCGATACGCAGTATTTT
NA,TRBD2,TRBV9,TRBJ2-3,CASSRRLSGGRDTQYF,TGTGCCAGCAGCAGACGGCTCAGCGGGGGGCGGGATACGCAGTATTTT
NA,NA,TRBV11-2,TRBJ2-7,CASSLWVGGSSYEQYF,TGTGCCAGCAGCTTATGGGTGGGAGGCAGCTCCTACGAGCAGTACTTC
NA,TRBD2,TRBV19,TRBJ2-3,CASKEGTSSSDTQYF,TGTGCCAGTAAGGAAGGGACTAGTTCATCAGATACGCAGTATTTT
NA,TRBD1,TRBV10-3,TRBJ1-2,CASSYRRTTGPNYGYTF,TGTGCCAGCAGTTACCGGCGTACGACAGGGCCTAACTATGGCTACACCTTC
NA,TRBD2,TRBV5-5,TRBJ2-3,CASTEAGVWTDTQYF,TGTGCCAGCACCGAAGCGGGGGTCTGGACAGATACGCAGTATTTT
NA,TRBD2,TRBV4-3,TRBJ2-7,CASSQDSGVNEQYF,TGCGCCAGCAGCCAAGATAGCGGGGTCAACGAGCAGTACTTC
NA,NA,TRBV19,TRBJ1-5,CASSITGFGNQPQHF,TGTGCCAGTAGTATTACAGGGTTCGGCAATCAGCCCCAGCATTTT
few,NA,TRBV27,TRBJ1-5,CASSSSVRNQPQHF,TGTGCCAGCAGTTCCTCGGTCCGGAATCAGCCCCAGCATTTT
NA,TRBD1,TRBV27,TRBJ2-7,CASSLSGTEHYEQYF,TGTGCCAGCAGTTTAAGTGGGACAGAGCACTACGAGCAGTACTTC
NA,TRBD2,TRBV2,TRBJ2-5,CASSAITSGEETQYF,TGTGCCAGCAGTGCCATCACTAGCGGGGAAGAGACCCAGTACTTC
few,TRBD2,TRBV15,TRBJ2-3,CATSRDRASGGAADTQYF,TGTGCCACCAGCAGAGATCGCGCTAGCGGGGGGGCGGCAGATACGCAGTATTTT
NA,TRBD1,TRBV29-1,TRBJ2-7,CSVGPGQTYEQYF,TGCAGCGTTGGTCCGGGACAGACCTACGAGCAGTACTTC
few,NA,TRBV7-3,TRBJ2-7,CASSYAGAGSTYEQYF,TGTGCCAGCAGCTACGCGGGGGCAGGGAGTACCTACGAGCAGTACTTC
NA,TRBD2,TRBV27,TRBJ2-1,CATALAGGVNEQFF,TGTGCCACCGCCCTAGCGGGAGGAGTGAATGAGCAGTTCTTC
few,TRBD1,TRBV19,TRBJ2-7,CASSVGQAVYEQYF,TGTGCCAGTAGTGTGGGACAGGCGGTCTACGAGCAGTACTTC
NA,NA,TRBV12-5,TRBJ2-3,CASGPESRTDTQYF,TGTGCTAGTGGCCCTGAGTCGCGCACAGATACGCAGTATTTT
NA,NA,TRBV4-3,TRBJ1-2,CASSLGLSRGYTF,TGCGCCAGCAGCCTTGGACTGAGCCGGGGCTACACCTTC
NA,NA,TRBV7-8,TRBJ2-5,CASSLAPEKETQYF,TGTGCCAGCAGCTTAGCTCCGGAGAAAGAGACCCAGTACTTC
NA,TRBD1,TRBV5-1,TRBJ1-6,CASSRDREVYSNSPLHF,TGCGCCAGTTCCCGGGACAGGGAGGTGTACAGCAATTCACCCCTCCACTTT
NA,TRBD1,TRBV5-6,TRBJ1-2,CASSFGTGLSGYTF,TGTGCCAGCAGCTTCGGGACAGGGCTGAGTGGCTACACCTTC
few,NA,TRBV9,TRBJ1-5,CASSVGLGGEGNQPQHF,TGTGCCAGCAGCGTAGGTTTAGGGGGGGAAGGCAATCAGCCCCAGCATTTT
medium-sized,NA,TRBV7-3,TRBJ2-1,CASSLAISRYNEQFF,TGTGCCAGCAGCTTAGCGATTTCGCGATACAATGAGCAGTTCTTC
NA,NA,TRBV2,TRBJ2-5,CASSDPGQETQYF,TGTGCCAGCAGTGATCCGGGGCAAGAGACCCAGTACTTC
NA,TRBD2,TRBV30,TRBJ2-3,CACSSGGTTDTQYF,TGTGCCTGCAGCAGCGGGGGGACCACAGATACGCAGTATTTT
NA,NA,TRBV6-6,TRBJ1-5,CASKGPAGQHF,TGTGCCAGCAAGGGCCCAGCAGGGCAGCATTTT
NA,NA,TRBV1,TRBJ2-1,CTSRPRDDQRGWSSYNEQFF,TGCACCAGCAGACCCCGGGATGACCAGCGGGGGTGGAGCTCCTACAATGAGCAGTTCTTC
NA,NA,TRBV11-3,TRBJ2-2,CASRDSTGELFF,TGTGCCAGCAGGGACTCCACCGGGGAGCTGTTTTTT
once,NA,TRBV27,TRBJ1-5,CASSPRQGNQPQHF,TGTGCCAGCAGTCCGCGACAGGGCAATCAGCCCCAGCATTTT
NA,TRBD2,TRBV29-1,TRBJ2-1,CSVEGLAGGKYNEQFF,TGCAGCGTCGAGGGACTAGCGGGAGGGAAGTACAATGAGCAGTTCTTC
NA,TRBD1,TRBV2,TRBJ2-2,CASTGTGGITGELFF,TGTGCCAGCACAGGGACAGGGGGTATCACCGGGGAGCTGTTTTTT
NA,NA,TRBV27,TRBJ2-7,CASSLYGGTYEQYF,TGTGCCAGCAGTTTATACGGGGGAACCTACGAGCAGTACTTC
NA,TRBD1,TRBV9,TRBJ2-7,CASSAGTGGYEQYF,TGTGCCAGCAGCGCCGGGACAGGGGGCTACGAGCAGTACTTC
NA,TRBD1,TRBV28,TRBJ1-2,CASSSTWDRGVYGYTF,TGTGCCAGCAGCTCTACCTGGGACAGGGGTGTCTATGGCTACACCTTC
NA,TRBD2,TRBV7-3,TRBJ2-2,CASSLSVGLASSGELFF,TGTGCCAGCAGCTTATCCGTGGGACTAGCTAGCAGCGGGGAGCTGTTTTTT
NA,NA,TRBV14,TRBJ2-7,CASSLGDGSTDEQYF,TGTGCCAGCAGCCTAGGGGACGGGAGTACGGACGAGCAGTACTTC
many,NA,TRBV7-9,TRBJ1-2,CASSPPWGQGRGYGYTF,TGTGCCAGCAGCCCCCCATGGGGGCAGGGCCGAGGGTATGGCTACACCTTC
NA,TRBD2,TRBV7-2,TRBJ2-7,CASSPGLAVYEQYF,TGTGCCAGCAGCCCCGGACTAGCGGTCTACGAGCAGTACTTC
NA,TRBD1,TRBV28,TRBJ2-7,CASSFGTVSYEQYF,TGTGCCAGCAGTTTTGGGACAGTCTCCTACGAGCAGTACTTC
NA,TRBD1,TRBV2,TRBJ1-5,CASSDEGAATQHF,TGTGCCAGCAGTGATGAGGGGGCGGCGACCCAGCATTTT
once,NA,TRBV19,TRBJ2-7,CASSILSGETYEQYF,TGTGCCAGTAGTATATTGTCGGGGGAAACCTACGAGCAGTACTTC
NA,TRBD1,TRBV7-7,TRBJ1-2,CASSEQWGTGDYGYTF,TGTGCCAGCAGCGAACAATGGGGGACAGGGGACTATGGCTACACCTTC
NA,TRBD2,TRBV9,TRBJ2-3,CASSVAAAGVGDTQYF,TGTGCCAGCAGCGTAGCGGCTGCGGGAGTCGGAGATACGCAGTATTTT
NA,TRBD2,TRBV27,TRBJ2-1,CASSFLGTSGGRYNEQFF,TGTGCCAGCAGTTTTTTAGGGACTAGCGGGGGCCGTTACAATGAGCAGTTCTTC
few,TRBD1,TRBV19,TRBJ1-5,CASSIMPGGSNQPQHF,TGTGCCAGTAGTATTATGCCAGGGGGTAGCAATCAGCCCCAGCATTTT
NA,NA,TRBV27,TRBJ1-5,CASSLSQGHQPQHF,TGTGCCAGCAGTTTATCCCAGGGGCACCAGCCCCAGCATTTT
NA,NA,TRBV5-5,TRBJ2-1,CASSLDFSGEQFF,TGTGCCAGCAGCTTGGATTTCAGCGGTGAGCAGTTCTTC
NA,TRBD1,TRBV28,TRBJ2-7,CASSLSGGVHEQYF,TGTGCCAGCAGTTTATCAGGGGGCGTGCACGAGCAGTACTTC
NA,NA,TRBV4-1,TRBJ1-4,CASSLDRAGEKLFF,TGCGCCAGCAGCCTAGACCGGGCGGGGGAAAAACTGTTTTTT
few,NA,TRBV12-5,TRBJ2-2,CASGLVLGGELFF,TGTGCTAGTGGTTTGGTACTTGGCGGGGAGCTGTTTTTT
NA,TRBD1,TRBV4-1,TRBJ1-3,CASSRRDRSSGNTIYF,TGCGCCAGCAGCCGACGGGACAGGAGCTCTGGAAACACCATATATTTT